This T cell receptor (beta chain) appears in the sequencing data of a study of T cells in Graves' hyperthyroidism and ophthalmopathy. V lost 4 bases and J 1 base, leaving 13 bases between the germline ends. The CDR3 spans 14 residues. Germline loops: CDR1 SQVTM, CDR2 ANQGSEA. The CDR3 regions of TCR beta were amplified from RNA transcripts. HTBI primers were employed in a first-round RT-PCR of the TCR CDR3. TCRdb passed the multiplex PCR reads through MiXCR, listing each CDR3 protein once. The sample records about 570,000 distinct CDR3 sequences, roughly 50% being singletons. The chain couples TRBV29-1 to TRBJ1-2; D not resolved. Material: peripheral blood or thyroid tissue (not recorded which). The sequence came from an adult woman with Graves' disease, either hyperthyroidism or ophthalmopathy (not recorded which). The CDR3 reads CSVGQTNLNYGYTF. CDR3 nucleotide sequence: TGCAGCGTTGGGCAGACTAACCTTAACTATGGCTACACCTTC.